This T cell receptor beta chain was recorded in a study of CD8+ T cells in alopecia areata. Study findings and constraints: Lesional scalp, especially alopecia totalis/universalis, showed higher clonality than normal scalp.

V was clipped by 1 base and J by 0 bases, with 6 bases between them. Germline V gene data show CDR1 as SEHNR and CDR2 as FQNEAQ (reference sequence). This CDR3 has 14 residues. On this clone itself: Its antigen is unidentified.

Samples from alopecia areata patients were lesional scalp punch biopsies and peripheral blood. It was cDNA, reverse transcribed from extracted RNA, that served as the sequencing template. Only in-frame clones appear in the TCRdb table, and some are missing; sequencing was by immunoSEQ multiplex PCR. The data hold 65,000 to 75,000 clones, with roughly 44% observed a single time. The rearrangement joins TRBV7-9 to TRBJ1-1, with TRBD1 as a possible D gene (5 bases). The source is a human donor with alopecia areata. The sample in question was CD8+ T cells sorted from blood, obtained at week 0. CDR3 DNA sequence: TGTGCCAGCAGCTTAGGGGGGATGAACACTGAAGCTTTCTTT. It encodes CASSLGGMNTEAFF.